Shown below are 24 T cell receptor beta chains from a single sample sequenced in a study of early T cells in non-severe SARS-CoV-2 infection. TCRdb reprocessed the 5' RACE reads with MiXCR, giving one entry per CDR3 protein. The sample has approximately 97,000 distinct CDR3 sequences, around 10% seen once. Sequencing was performed on whole blood, taken at baseline. These receptors originate from an adult who was a healthcare worker with PCR-confirmed SARS-CoV-2 infection or an uninfected control (not recorded which).

This chain joins TRBV5-6 and TRBJ1-2; perhaps TRBD1 as D (5 bases). The V end lost 4 bases, the J end lost 2 bases, and 12 bases lay between the germline ends. The germline gives CDR1 SGHDT, CDR2 YYEEEE. This CDR3 region has 14 residues. CDR3 sequence reads: CASSTGRPNYGYTF. DNA for the CDR3: TGTGCCAGCAGCACAGGCCGCCCCAACTATGGCTACACCTTC.

This clonotype was observed at least ten times. J is TRBJ2-1 and V is TRBV19, with D possibly TRBD1 on 5 matching bases. With 4 bases removed from V and 5 bases from J, the gap between germline ends came to 6 bases. CDR3 length: 12 residues. Germline CDR1 is LNHDA and CDR2 is SQIVND (reference sequence). Written as DNA, the CDR3 is TGTGCCAGTAGTACAGGGAACAATGAGCAGTTCTTC. Translating gives CASSTGNNEQFF.

This clonotype was seen a handful of times. V gene TRBV19 combines with J gene TRBJ2-7; no reliable D call. Germline loops: CDR1 LNHDA, CDR2 SQIVND (reference sequence). V gave up 2 bases and J gave up 0 bases, with 11 bases separating them. This CDR3 has 15 residues. The CDR3 nucleotides read TGTGCCAGTAGTATATCCAGGAGTAACTCCTACGAGCAGTACTTC. Its translation: CASSISRSNSYEQYF.

This clonotype was found once. The chain links TRBV5-1 to TRBJ2-1; 8 bases match TRBD2. CDR1 SGHRS and CDR2 YFSETQ come from the germline V gene. This CDR3 comprises 15 residues. The V segment lost 4 bases and the J segment 3 bases; nucleotides outside the gene matches: 6. CDR3 region: CASSTPGLDYNEQFF. CDR3 DNA: TGCGCCAGCAGCACGCCGGGACTAGACTACAATGAGCAGTTCTTC.

DNA for the CDR3: TGTGCCAGCAGTGAAAGCCATAACTATGGCTACACCTTC. The encoded protein is CASSESHNYGYTF. The V and J genes are TRBV2 and TRBJ1-2, with D unclear. CDR1 and CDR2 (germline): SNHLY, FYNNEI. The V and J ends lost 2 bases and 1 base respectively, with 5 bases between them. The CDR3 length is 13 residues. The whole variable domain, filled in from reference TRBV2 and TRBJ1-2, reads EPEVTQTPSHQVTQMGQEVILRCVPISNHLYFYWYRQILGQKVEFLVSFYNNEISEKSEIFDDQFSVERPDGSNFTLKIRSTKLEDSAMYFCASSESHNYGYTFGSGTRLTVV.

The chain has TRBV12-3 or TRBV12-4 and TRBJ2-5; D not certain. This CDR3 has 14 amino acids. V was clipped by 1 base and J by 4 bases, with 10 bases between them. As DNA, the CDR3 is TGTGCCAGCAGTTTAGGCGTAGCCGGAGAGACCCAGTACTTC. It translates to CASSLGVAGETQYF.

This clonotype was detected ten times or more. The chain recombines TRBV5-1 with TRBJ2-7, with 7 bases matching TRBD1. In germline, CDR1 is SGHRS, CDR2 YFSETQ. After removal of 4 bases from V and 0 bases from J, the junction contained 7 bases not matched to a gene. The CDR3 totals 15 residues. This CDR3 reads CASSVTGYSSYEQYF. DNA for the CDR3: TGCGCCAGCAGCGTGACAGGGTATAGCTCCTACGAGCAGTACTTC.

This clonotype was found many times. The V and J genes are TRBV7-8 and TRBJ2-7; no clear D gene. Germline lookup yields CDR1 SGHVS and CDR2 FQNEAQ. V was cut by 4 bases and J by 6 bases, with 10 bases left in between. The CDR3 contains 12 residues. The CDR3 loop is CASSSQYGEQYF. The CDR3 coding sequence is TGTGCCAGCAGCTCCCAGTACGGCGAGCAGTACTTC.

This clonotype was detected a few times. This chain links TRBV7-2 with TRBJ1-2; D is undetermined. The CDR3 is 14 residues long. Trimming shortened V by 4 bases and J by 5 bases, and 14 bases separated the two germline ends. Germline V lookup: CDR1 SGHTA, CDR2 FQGNSA. CDR3 sequence (DNA): TGTGCCAGCAGCTCAAACCCAACTATTTATGGCTACACCTTC. Translation: CASSSNPTIYGYTF.

This clonotype was detected a few times. The genes are TRBV6-5 and TRBJ2-3; no definite D call. Trimming took off 6 bases at V and 7 bases at J, with 11 bases between the two ends. The V gene's germline CDR1 is MNHEY and CDR2 SVGAGI. There are 12 residues in the CDR3. In DNA form, the CDR3 reads TGTGCCAGCAGCAAAACGTCGAATACGCAGTATTTT. It codes for CASSKTSNTQYF.

V gene TRBV9 combines with J gene TRBJ2-1; 9 nucleotides align to TRBD2. V trimming: 0 bases; J trimming: 0 bases; junction bases outside the gene matches: 7. CDR1 is SGDLS and CDR2 is YYNGEE in the germline V gene. This CDR3 has 18 amino acids. Written as DNA, the CDR3 is TGTGCCAGCAGCGTAGATTGGACTAGCGAGAGCTCCTACAATGAGCAGTTCTTC. This encodes CASSVDWTSESSYNEQFF.

The J gene is TRBJ2-5, the V gene TRBV6-6, with D possibly matching TRBD1 (6 bases). Deletions cut 6 bases from V and 4 bases from J, with 15 bases between. The CDR3 covers 14 residues. Looked up from germline, CDR1 is MNHNY and CDR2 is SVGAGI (reference sequence). CDR3 region: CASSSNREIETQYF. The CDR3 bases are TGTGCCAGCAGCTCAAACAGGGAGATAGAGACCCAGTACTTC.

In this sample, this clonotype turned up many times. This rearrangement joins TRBV10-3 to TRBJ2-7, with 8 bases that match TRBD1. CDR1 is ENHRY and CDR2 is SYGVKD in the germline V gene. This CDR3 spans 18 amino acids. J lost 1 base, V lost 3 bases, and 14 bases had no gene match. In nucleotides, the CDR3 is TGTGCCATCAGTGACCCTACCCCCTCGACAGGGGTATCCTACGAGCAGTACTTC. It codes for CAISDPTPSTGVSYEQYF.

This clonotype was seen more than once but under ten times. V usage is TRBV4-2 and J usage is TRBJ2-3; 10 nucleotides match TRBD1. The junction had 1 base not matched to a gene; V was cut back by 4 bases and J by 3 bases. CDR1 and CDR2 from the germline V gene are LGHNA and YNFKEQ. This CDR3 contains 14 residues. CDR3 nucleotide sequence: TGTGCCAGCAGCCGGGGACAGGGGACAGATACGCAGTATTTT. Translating gives CASSRGQGTDTQYF.

The V call is TRBV9, the J call TRBJ2-1; D gene ambiguous. CDR3 length: 13 residues. The V end was cut by 0 bases, the J end by 7 bases, with 8 bases between. The V gene's germline CDR1 is SGDLS and CDR2 YYNGEE. CDR3 sequence: CASSVGGSNEQFF. The CDR3 DNA follows: TGTGCCAGCAGCGTAGGCGGATCGAATGAGCAGTTCTTC.

This clonotype was detected only a few times. This rearrangement joins TRBV7-2 to TRBJ1-1, with a weak D call TRBD1 (6 bases). This CDR3 comprises 13 residues. Looked up from germline, CDR1 is SGHTA and CDR2 is FQGNSA. The V gene lost 0 bases and the J gene lost 8 bases, with 10 bases spanning the gap. This chain's CDR3 is CASSLARTEEAFF. CDR3 DNA: TGTGCCAGCAGCTTAGCGCGGACAGAAGAAGCTTTCTTT.

This clonotype was observed at least ten times. The chain joins TRBV5-1 to TRBJ2-7; unclear D gene. Trimming took 5 bases from V and 6 from J, leaving 18 bases between them. Germline-derived CDR1 and CDR2 are SGHRS and YFSETQ. The CDR3 extends over 14 amino acids. The CDR3 loop reads CASSPRMIVVEQYF. DNA for the CDR3: TGCGCCAGCAGTCCTCGAATGATCGTGGTCGAGCAGTACTTC.

The chain carries TRBV6-1 and TRBJ1-1; D unresolved. Trimming pared 8 bases from V and 10 bases from J, leaving 11 bases between. From germline, CDR1 is MNHNS and CDR2 SASEGT. The length of the CDR3 is 10 residues. CDR3 sequence: CASPAAPAFF. The CDR3 nucleotides read TGTGCCAGCCCTGCGGCCCCAGCTTTCTTT.

A few counts support this clonotype. V is TRBV20-1 and J is TRBJ2-3; D could derive from TRBD1 or TRBD2 (5 bases each). Trimming pared 7 bases from V and 2 bases from J, leaving 13 bases between. The CDR3 has 13 amino acids. Germline V gives CDR1 DFQATT, CDR2 SNEGSKA (reference sequence). CDR3 bases: TGCAGTGTATTTAGGGACGACACAGATACGCAGTATTTT. Encoded protein: CSVFRDDTDTQYF.

The sample holds many counts of this clonotype. The chain carries TRBV4-3 and TRBJ1-1; 8 bases map to TRBD1. Per germline, CDR1 LGHNA and CDR2 YSLEER. The CDR3 length is 15 residues. V lost 0 bases, J lost 3 bases, and 3 bases stayed unmatched. CDR3 sequence: CASSQDSGQDTEAFF. In DNA form, the CDR3 reads TGCGCCAGCAGCCAAGATTCGGGACAGGACACTGAAGCTTTCTTT.

This clonotype was seen repeatedly, ten times or more. V is TRBV4-2 and J is TRBJ2-3, with no clear D. Trimming took 1 base from V and 14 from J, leaving 19 bases between them. CDR1 is LGHNA, CDR2 YNFKEQ, per germline. This CDR3 has 14 amino acids. CDR3 DNA sequence: TGTGCCAGCAGCCAAGTAAGTCAGGCGTCTGTGCCGTATTTT. Translation: CASSQVSQASVPYF.

This clonotype turned up a few times. This rearrangement joins TRBV19 to TRBJ2-2; D remains unclear. Germline CDR1 LNHDA, CDR2 SQIVND (reference sequence). The V end was cut by 6 bases, the J end by 5 bases, with 16 bases between. The CDR3 extends over 15 amino acids. This CDR3 is CASSEPGMGTGELFF. CDR3 sequence (DNA): TGTGCCAGTAGCGAGCCGGGTATGGGTACCGGGGAGCTGTTTTTT.

This clonotype occurred many times. The gene calls are TRBV14 and TRBJ2-5; D is possibly TRBD2 (6 bases). This CDR3 comprises 16 residues. Germline-derived CDR1 and CDR2 are SGHDN and FVKESK. Trimming pared 0 bases from V and 4 bases from J, leaving 15 bases between. The CDR3, as DNA: TGTGCCAGCAGCCAAGATGCGCGGGCGGGGACAGAGACCCAGTACTTC. It translates to CASSQDARAGTETQYF.

This clonotype was seen a handful of times. The chain carries TRBV29-1 and TRBJ2-7; 8 bases are a match to TRBD1. The CDR3 runs to 12 residues. Trimming took 4 bases from V and 7 from J; bases not matched to a gene: 6. The V gene's germline CDR1 is SQVTM and CDR2 ANQGSEA. The CDR3 loop is CSVGTGKWEQYF. CDR3 bases: TGCAGCGTTGGGACAGGGAAGTGGGAGCAGTACTTC.